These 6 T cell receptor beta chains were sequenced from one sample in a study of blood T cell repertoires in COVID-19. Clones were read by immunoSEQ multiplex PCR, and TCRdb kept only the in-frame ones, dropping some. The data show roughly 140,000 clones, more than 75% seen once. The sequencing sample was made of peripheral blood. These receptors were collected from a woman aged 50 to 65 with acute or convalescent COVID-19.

CDR3 nucleotide sequence: TGTGCCAGCAGCCAAGGATTGAGCGGGGGGATAGAAGAGACCCAGTACTTC. This encodes CASSQGLSGGIEETQYF. V is TRBV3-1 (or the pseudogene TRBV3-2) and J is TRBJ2-5; 9 bases align to TRBD2. Germline V gives CDR1 LGHDT, CDR2 YNNKEL (reference sequence). Trimming at V came to 1 base and at J to 3 bases, leaving 9 bases not matched to a gene. This CDR3 has 17 residues.

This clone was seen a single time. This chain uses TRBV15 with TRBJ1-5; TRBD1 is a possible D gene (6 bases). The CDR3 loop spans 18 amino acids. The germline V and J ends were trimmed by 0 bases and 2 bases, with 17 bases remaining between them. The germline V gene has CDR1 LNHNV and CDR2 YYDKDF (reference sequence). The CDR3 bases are TGTGCCACCAGCAGAGATAATGACTTTGCAGGGGGCAATCAGCCCCAGCATTTT. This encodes CATSRDNDFAGGNQPQHF.

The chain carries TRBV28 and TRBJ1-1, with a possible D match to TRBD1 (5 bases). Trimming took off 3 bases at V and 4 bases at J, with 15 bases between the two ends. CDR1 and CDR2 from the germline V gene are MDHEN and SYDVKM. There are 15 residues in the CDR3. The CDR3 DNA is TGTGCCAGCAGTTTGCCCGGAGTTCAGGGCACTGAAGCTTTCTTT. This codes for CASSLPGVQGTEAFF.

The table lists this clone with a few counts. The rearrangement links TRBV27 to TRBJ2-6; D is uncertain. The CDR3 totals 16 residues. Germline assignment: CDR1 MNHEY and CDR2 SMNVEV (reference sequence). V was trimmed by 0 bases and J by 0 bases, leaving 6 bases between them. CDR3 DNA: TGTGCCAGCAGTTTATCCGTCTACTCTGGGGCCAACGTCCTGACTTTC. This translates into CASSLSVYSGANVLTF.

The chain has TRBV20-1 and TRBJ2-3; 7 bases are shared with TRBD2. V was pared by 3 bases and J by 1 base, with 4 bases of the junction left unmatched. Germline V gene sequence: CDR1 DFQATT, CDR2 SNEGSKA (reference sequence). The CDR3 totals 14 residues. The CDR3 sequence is CSASHAGGTDTQYF. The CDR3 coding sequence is TGCAGTGCTAGTCATGCGGGGGGCACAGATACGCAGTATTTT.

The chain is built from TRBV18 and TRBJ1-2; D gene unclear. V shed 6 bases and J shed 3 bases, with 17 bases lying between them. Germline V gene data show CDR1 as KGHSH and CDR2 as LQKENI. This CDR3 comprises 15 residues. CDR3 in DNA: TGTGCCAGCTCCCCGCCTAATCCCCTATACTATGGCTACACCTTC. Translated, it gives CASSPPNPLYYGYTF.